This passage covers 10 T cell receptor beta chains from one sample sequenced in a study of CD8 T cells in Susac syndrome (dated by TCRdb to about 2019). Library preparation used the immunoSEQ multiplex PCR assay. RNA was extracted using the RNeasy kit, and roughly 0.45 to 1 microgram was reverse transcribed with random hexamers. In-frame beta chains were kept once TCRdb had trimmed the public reads at Q25 with fastp and called clones with MiXCR. Records with the same CDR3 protein are collapsed into one entry carrying the most frequent genes and DNA. In all, the sample holds 170,000 or so distinct CDR3 sequences, and 90% to 95% of those were seen once. The ten largest clones capture around 0.16% of the sample. Specimen: CD8+ T cells from PBMCs. The receptors shown here come from a human donor with multiple sclerosis.

This rearrangement joins TRBV3-1 to TRBJ2-7; D gene ambiguous. Trimming left V 1 base short and J 4 bases short, with 11 bases between. The CDR3 covers 14 residues. The germline CDR1 and CDR2 sequences are LGHDT and YNNKEL (reference sequence). This chain's CDR3 is CASSQVSNLYEQYF. As DNA, the CDR3 is TGTGCCAGCAGCCAAGTAAGCAACCTATACGAGCAGTACTTC.

The chain couples TRBV2 to TRBJ2-7, with TRBD1 as a possible D gene (5 bases). The ends were cut back, 4 bases at V and 4 bases at J, with 8 bases in the middle. The CDR3 totals 12 residues. Germline V gene data show CDR1 as SNHLY and CDR2 as FYNNEI. The CDR3 here is CASSGRQYEQYF. CDR3 nucleotides: TGTGCCAGCAGTGGGCGACAGTACGAGCAGTACTTC.

The J gene is TRBJ2-7, the V gene TRBV4-1; D is ambiguous. Germline V gene lookup returns CDR1 MGHRA and CDR2 YSYEKL. Trimming took 2 bases from V and 3 from J, leaving 8 bases between them. The CDR3 length is 13 residues. This chain's CDR3 is CASSQKRNYEQYF. Written as DNA, the CDR3 is TGCGCCAGCAGCCAAAAAAGGAACTACGAGCAGTACTTC.

The count of this clonotype is one. The rearrangement uses TRBV25-1 and TRBJ2-3; 7 nucleotides match TRBD2. Losses at the gene ends were 5 bases for V and 3 bases for J; bases not matched to a gene: 8. The CDR3 runs to 15 residues. From germline, CDR1 is MGHDK and CDR2 SYGVNS. The CDR3 DNA reads as TGTGCCAGCAGTTTGGGGGTCGGGGGGACAGATACGCAGTATTTT. Translation: CASSLGVGGTDTQYF.

The chain uses TRBV11-2 and TRBJ1-2, with D possibly matching TRBD1 (5 bases). Germline V gene sequence: CDR1 SGHAT, CDR2 FQNNGV. This CDR3 has 12 residues. V was shortened by 5 bases and J by 4 bases, with 8 bases between the two germline ends. The CDR3 reads CASSNGGYGYTF. Written as DNA, the CDR3 is TGTGCCAGCAGCAACGGGGGCTATGGCTACACCTTC.

This rearrangement joins TRBV13 to TRBJ2-5; tentative D call: TRBD1 (6 bases). This CDR3 has 15 residues. From germline, CDR1 is PRHDT and CDR2 FYEKMQ (reference sequence). V was pared by 5 bases and J by 2 bases, with 15 bases between. The CDR3 bases are TGTGCCAGCAGCCCCCCAACAGGGAGACAAGAGACCCAGTACTTC. As protein: CASSPPTGRQETQYF.

CDR3 sequence (DNA): TGCAGCGTTGAAGAGCCCGGGTGGAATGAAAAACTGTTTTTT. Protein: CSVEEPGWNEKLFF. The chain couples TRBV29-1 to TRBJ1-4; D ambiguous. V was pared by 0 bases and J by 5 bases, with 10 bases between. The CDR3 contains 14 residues. Germline V CDR1 and CDR2: SQVTM, ANQGSEA.

The rearrangement links TRBV7-9 to TRBJ1-2; D is unresolved. V dropped 5 bases and J dropped 2 bases, with 12 bases sitting between them. Germline CDR1 and CDR2: SEHNR and FQNEAQ (reference sequence). CDR3 length: 14 amino acids. CDR3 residues: CASSGAQTNYGYTF. The CDR3 coding sequence is TGTGCCAGCAGCGGAGCGCAGACGAACTATGGCTACACCTTC.

The chain is built from TRBV30 and TRBJ2-7, with D perhaps assigned TRBD1 or TRBD2 (5 bases each). The CDR3 is 13 residues long. Looked up from germline, CDR1 is GTSNPN and CDR2 is SVGIG (reference sequence). The V and J ends lost 4 bases and 5 bases respectively, with 15 bases between them. DNA for the CDR3: TGTGCCTGGACCGAGGGGTGTTGCGACGAGCAGTACTTC. This gives the protein CAWTEGCCDEQYF.

J is TRBJ2-7 and V is TRBV3-1; 9 positions match TRBD1. V dropped 2 bases and J dropped 3; count of bases not matched to a gene: 2. Germline V lookup: CDR1 LGHDT, CDR2 YNNKEL (reference sequence). The CDR3 covers 14 residues. The CDR3 sequence: CASSQWGQGYEQYF. CDR3 nucleotide sequence: TGTGCCAGCAGCCAATGGGGACAGGGCTACGAGCAGTACTTC.